What follows describes a single T cell receptor beta chain. Its specificity is unknown. This specimen belongs to a study of cytomegalovirus exposure and HLA in healthy donors. Germline CDR1 is GTSNPN and CDR2 is SVGIG (reference sequence). The CDR3 loop spans 14 amino acids. V shed 5 bases and J 3 bases; nucleotides not matched to a gene: 6. Points from the study as a whole: TCR sequences were mostly rare, though some public TCRs occurred in many donors.

This PCR relied on a set of 60 Vbeta primers and 13 Jbeta primers. The method was immunoSEQ multiplex PCR; TCRdb's version includes in-frame clones alone and lacks a portion of them. The sample includes 170,000 or so clones, 84% of them seen just once. The sample consisted of PBMCs. This receptor was identified in a girl between 10 and 17 years old in good health and CMV-seropositive. This chain links TRBV30 with TRBJ2-1; 8 nucleotides line up with TRBD2. For the CDR3, the DNA is TGTGCCTGGGACCTTAGCGGGAACTACAATGAGCAGTTCTTC. Amino acids: CAWDLSGNYNEQFF.